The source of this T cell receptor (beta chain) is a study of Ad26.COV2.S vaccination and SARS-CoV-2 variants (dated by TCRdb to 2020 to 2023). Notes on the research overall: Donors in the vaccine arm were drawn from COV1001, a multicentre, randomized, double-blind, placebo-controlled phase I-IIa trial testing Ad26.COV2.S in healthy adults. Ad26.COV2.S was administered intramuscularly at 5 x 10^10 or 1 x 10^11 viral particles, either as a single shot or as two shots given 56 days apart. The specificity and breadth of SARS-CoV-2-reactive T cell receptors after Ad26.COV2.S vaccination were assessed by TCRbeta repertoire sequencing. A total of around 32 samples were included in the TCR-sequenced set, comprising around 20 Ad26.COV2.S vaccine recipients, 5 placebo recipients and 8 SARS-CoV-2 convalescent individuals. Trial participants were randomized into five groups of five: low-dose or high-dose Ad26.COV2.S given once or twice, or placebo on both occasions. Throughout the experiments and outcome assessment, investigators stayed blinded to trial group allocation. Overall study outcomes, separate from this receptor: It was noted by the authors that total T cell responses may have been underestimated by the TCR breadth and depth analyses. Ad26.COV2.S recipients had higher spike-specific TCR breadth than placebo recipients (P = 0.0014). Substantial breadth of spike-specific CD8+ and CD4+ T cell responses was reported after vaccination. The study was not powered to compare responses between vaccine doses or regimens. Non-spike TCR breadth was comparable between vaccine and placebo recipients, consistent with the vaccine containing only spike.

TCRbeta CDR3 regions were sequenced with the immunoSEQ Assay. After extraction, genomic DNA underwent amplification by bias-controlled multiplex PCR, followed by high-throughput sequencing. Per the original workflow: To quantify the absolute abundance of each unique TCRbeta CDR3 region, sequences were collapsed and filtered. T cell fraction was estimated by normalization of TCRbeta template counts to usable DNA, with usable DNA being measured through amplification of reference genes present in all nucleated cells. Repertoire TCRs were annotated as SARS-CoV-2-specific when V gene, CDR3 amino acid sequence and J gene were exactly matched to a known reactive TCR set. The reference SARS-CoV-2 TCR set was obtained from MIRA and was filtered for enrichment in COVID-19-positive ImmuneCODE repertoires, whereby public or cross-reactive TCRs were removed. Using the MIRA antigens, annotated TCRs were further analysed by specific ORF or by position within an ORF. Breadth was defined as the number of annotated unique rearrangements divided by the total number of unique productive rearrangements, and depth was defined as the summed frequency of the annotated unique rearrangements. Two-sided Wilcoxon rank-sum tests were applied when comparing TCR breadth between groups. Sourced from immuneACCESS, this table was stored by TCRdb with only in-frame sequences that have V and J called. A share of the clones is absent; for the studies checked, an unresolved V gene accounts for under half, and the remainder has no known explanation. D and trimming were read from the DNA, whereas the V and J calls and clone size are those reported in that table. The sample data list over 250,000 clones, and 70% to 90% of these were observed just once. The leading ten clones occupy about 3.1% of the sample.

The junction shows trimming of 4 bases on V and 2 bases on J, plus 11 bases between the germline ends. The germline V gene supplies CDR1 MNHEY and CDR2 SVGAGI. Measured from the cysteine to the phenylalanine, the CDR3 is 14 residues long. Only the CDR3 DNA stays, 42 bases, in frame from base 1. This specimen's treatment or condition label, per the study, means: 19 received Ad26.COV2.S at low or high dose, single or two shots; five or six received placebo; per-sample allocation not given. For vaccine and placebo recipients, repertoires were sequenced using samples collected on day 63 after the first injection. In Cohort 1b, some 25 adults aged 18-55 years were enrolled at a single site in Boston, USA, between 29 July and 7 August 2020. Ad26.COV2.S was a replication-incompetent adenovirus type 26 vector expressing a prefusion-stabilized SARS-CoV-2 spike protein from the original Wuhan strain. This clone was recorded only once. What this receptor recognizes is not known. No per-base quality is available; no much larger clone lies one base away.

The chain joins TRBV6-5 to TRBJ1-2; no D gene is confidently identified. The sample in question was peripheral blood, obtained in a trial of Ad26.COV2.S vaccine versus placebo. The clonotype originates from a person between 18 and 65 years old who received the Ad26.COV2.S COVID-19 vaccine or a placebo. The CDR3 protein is CASSFTHMNYGYTF. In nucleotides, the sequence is TGTGCCAGCAGTTTTACACATATGAACTATGGCTACACCTTC.